The 4 T cell receptor beta chains below come from one sample, sequenced in a study of cytomegalovirus exposure and HLA in healthy donors. 13 Jbeta primers and 60 Vbeta primers were used for the PCR. TCRdb keeps only in-frame clones here, not all; method: immunoSEQ multiplex PCR. The top ten clones hold 2.5% to 3.5% of a sample with 140,000 to 150,000 clones, around 73% of them seen once. The sample consisted of PBMCs. The receptors shown here come from a female donor in good health and CMV-seronegative.

The chain uses TRBV4-1 and TRBJ1-4; possible D gene TRBD1, 6 bases. CDR3 size: 15 residues. Germline V CDR1 and CDR2: MGHRA, YSYEKL. The V end was cut by 6 bases, the J end by 2 bases, with 13 bases between. In DNA form, the CDR3 reads TGCGCCAGCAGTCACAGGGTGGGGACTAATGAAAAACTGTTTTTT. Translating gives CASSHRVGTNEKLFF.

The rearrangement links TRBV7-3 to TRBJ2-1; 9 nucleotides align to TRBD1. The V segment lost 5 bases and the J segment 1 base; nucleotides outside the gene matches: 9. CDR1 is SGHTA and CDR2 is FQGTGA in the germline V gene. The CDR3 contains 17 residues. CDR3 coding DNA: TGTGCCAGCAGCACTCGAGACAGGGGGAGTTCCTACAATGAGCAGTTCTTC. This encodes CASSTRDRGSSYNEQFF.

This rearrangement joins TRBV6-6 to TRBJ2-7; 8 bases are a match to TRBD1. In germline, CDR1 is MNHNY, CDR2 SVGAGI (reference sequence). J lost 7 bases, V lost 5 bases, and 13 bases had no gene match. CDR3 length equals 15 residues. For the CDR3, the DNA is TGTGCCAGCAGTAGCCCCCAGGGGGCGCCTCGTGAGCAGTACTTC. It encodes CASSSPQGAPREQYF.

The rearrangement links TRBV28 to TRBJ2-7; 10 positions agree with TRBD2. CDR1 is MDHEN, CDR2 SYDVKM, per germline. The V and J ends lost 7 bases and 3 bases, in that order; junction bases with no gene match: 3. The CDR3 loop spans 13 amino acids. CDR3 sequence reads: CASNGLADYEQYF. In DNA, the CDR3 is TGTGCCAGCAATGGACTAGCGGACTACGAGCAGTACTTC.